This is a list of T cell receptor beta chains from one sample in a study of regulatory T cells in long-lasting Graves disease. One entry per CDR3 protein, called by TCRdb with MiXCR from the multiplex PCR reads. The table lists some 370,000 distinct CDR3 sequences, less than 25% of them singletons, with 20% to 25% in the top ten. This material consisted of peripheral blood mononuclear cells (PBMCs), taken when the disease was refractory, from a patient treated with antithyroid drugs. Receptors were obtained from a female donor with Graves disease. Both conserved end residues are part of each CDR3. A D gene is named only where the DNA matches it firmly. Rows may omit the clone size; those that give it use once, few, many or a size class.

V: TRBV18
J: TRBJ1-4
size: .
D: .
CDR3: CASSLGATNEKPFF
DNA: TGTGCCAGCTCACTAGGGGCAACTAATGAAAAACCGTTTTTT

V: TRBV15
J: TRBJ1-3
size: .
D: .
CDR3: CATGGVAGNTIYF
DNA: TGTGCCACGGGAGGGGTCGCTGGAAACACCATATATTTT

V: TRBV6-5
J: TRBJ2-2
size: many
D: .
CDR3: CASSWADNTGELFF
DNA: TGTGCCAGCAGTTGGGCCGATAACACCGGGGAGCTGTTTTTT

V: TRBV12-3/TRBV12-4
J: TRBJ2-7
size: many
D: TRBD1
CDR3: CASSLALTGDLKLYEQYF
DNA: TGTGCCAGCAGTTTAGCGTTGACAGGGGACCTTAAACTCTACGAGCAGTACTTC

V: TRBV4-3
J: TRBJ1-3
size: .
D: .
CDR3: CASSQEQSGNTIYF
DNA: TGCGCCAGCAGCCAAGAGCAGTCTGGAAACACCATATATTTT

V: TRBV20-1
J: TRBJ2-5
size: once
D: TRBD2
CDR3: CSASLAGVEETQYF
DNA: TGCAGTGCTAGTTTAGCGGGAGTGGAAGAGACCCAGTACTTC

V: TRBV27
J: TRBJ1-2
size: few
D: TRBD1
CDR3: CASSLLGQGAGYTF
DNA: TGTGCCAGCAGTTTGTTGGGACAGGGGGCTGGCTACACCTTC

V: TRBV7-9
J: TRBJ2-5
size: few
D: .
CDR3: CASSPRVGVRETQYF
DNA: TGTGCCAGCAGCCCCAGGGTCGGGGTCCGAGAGACCCAGTACTTC

V: TRBV29-1
J: TRBJ1-1
size: many
D: .
CDR3: CSVWDGVGAVNTEAFF
DNA: TGCAGCGTTTGGGATGGGGTCGGGGCAGTGAACACTGAAGCTTTCTTT

V: TRBV30
J: TRBJ1-5
size: .
D: .
CDR3: CAWSVDRNQPQHF
DNA: TGTGCCTGGAGTGTGGACCGCAATCAGCCCCAGCATTTT

V: TRBV20-1
J: TRBJ2-7
size: .
D: .
CDR3: CSARDTAFGGYSPLEQYF
DNA: TGCAGTGCTAGAGATACAGCTTTTGGGGGCTATTCCCCTCTCGAGCAGTACTTC

V: TRBV11-2
J: TRBJ1-2
size: few
D: TRBD1
CDR3: CASSLVKEMDRGNNGYTF
DNA: TGTGCCAGCAGCTTAGTTAAAGAAATGGACAGGGGAAACAATGGCTACACCTTC

V: TRBV5-1
J: TRBJ2-1
size: few
D: .
CDR3: CASRELAREQFF
DNA: TGCGCCAGCAGGGAACTAGCACGCGAGCAGTTCTTC

V: TRBV6-2/TRBV6-3
J: TRBJ2-7
size: .
D: .
CDR3: CASSTTGSSYEQYF
DNA: TGTGCCAGCAGTACTACGGGCAGCTCCTACGAGCAGTACTTC

V: TRBV6-9
J: TRBJ2-7
size: .
D: .
CDR3: CASSYSRSATYEQYF
DNA: TGTGCCAGCAGTTACTCCCGGTCGGCAACCTACGAGCAGTACTTC

V: TRBV19
J: TRBJ2-7
size: few
D: .
CDR3: CASGKTGSYEQYF
DNA: TGTGCCAGTGGAAAAACAGGATCCTACGAGCAGTACTTC

V: TRBV6-5
J: TRBJ1-4
size: many
D: TRBD1
CDR3: CASSYASAGGKSLWNEKLFF
DNA: TGTGCCAGCAGTTACGCGAGTGCAGGGGGCAAAAGTCTTTGGAATGAAAAACTGTTTTTT

V: TRBV3-1
J: TRBJ2-5
size: few
D: .
CDR3: CASSQGDIGGLETQYF
DNA: TGTGCCAGCAGCCAAGGCGACATAGGCGGGTTGGAGACCCAGTACTTC

V: TRBV5-6
J: TRBJ1-1
size: .
D: .
CDR3: CASSLSLGGPHFNTEAFF
DNA: TGTGCCAGCAGCTTGTCCCTCGGGGGACCCCACTTCAACACTGAAGCTTTCTTT

V: TRBV5-8
J: TRBJ2-2
size: few
D: TRBD1
CDR3: CASSLGGTAANTGELFF
DNA: TGTGCCAGCAGCTTGGGGGGGACAGCCGCGAACACCGGGGAGCTGTTTTTT

V: TRBV6-1
J: TRBJ2-7
size: many
D: .
CDR3: CASKSAGSYEQYF
DNA: TGTGCCAGCAAATCGGCCGGCTCCTACGAGCAGTACTTC

V: TRBV28
J: TRBJ1-5
size: many
D: .
CDR3: CASSFRGSGNQPQHF
DNA: TGTGCCAGCAGTTTCCGGGGCTCGGGCAATCAGCCCCAGCATTTT

V: TRBV7-2
J: TRBJ2-6
size: .
D: TRBD1
CDR3: CASSLAWRQGSGANVLTF
DNA: TGTGCCAGCAGCTTAGCATGGAGACAGGGATCTGGGGCCAACGTCCTGACTTTC

V: TRBV19
J: TRBJ2-5
size: .
D: TRBD2
CDR3: CASSITSGSWETQYF
DNA: TGTGCCAGTAGTATAACTAGCGGGAGTTGGGAGACCCAGTACTTC

V: TRBV6-1
J: TRBJ2-1
size: .
D: .
CDR3: CATRDPQNNEQFF
DNA: TGTGCCACCCGCGACCCACAGAACAATGAGCAGTTCTTC

V: TRBV12-3/TRBV12-4
J: TRBJ1-4
size: many
D: .
CDR3: CASSPTGYEKLFF
DNA: TGTGCCAGCAGCCCAACAGGGTATGAAAAACTGTTTTTT

V: TRBV28
J: TRBJ2-7
size: many
D: TRBD2
CDR3: CASSVTSGRAYEQYF
DNA: TGTGCCAGCAGTGTGACTAGCGGGAGGGCCTACGAGCAGTACTTC

V: TRBV29-1
J: TRBJ1-1
size: few
D: TRBD1
CDR3: CSAYQDRGAFF
DNA: TGCAGCGCCTATCAGGACAGGGGAGCTTTCTTT

V: TRBV20-1
J: TRBJ2-7
size: many
D: TRBD2
CDR3: CSVQTSGNYEQYF
DNA: TGCAGTGTCCAGACTAGCGGGAACTACGAGCAGTACTTC

V: TRBV5-1
J: TRBJ1-2
size: .
D: .
CDR3: CASRTNNYYGYTF
DNA: TGCGCCAGCCGAACAAACAATTACTATGGCTACACCTTC

V: TRBV7-2
J: TRBJ2-3
size: .
D: TRBD2
CDR3: CASSLGLALSWDTQYF
DNA: TGTGCCAGCAGCTTGGGACTAGCGCTATCATGGGATACGCAGTATTTT

V: TRBV9
J: TRBJ2-3
size: .
D: TRBD2
CDR3: CASSVGSGGSGDTQYF
DNA: TGTGCCAGCAGCGTAGGGTCGGGAGGGTCGGGAGATACGCAGTATTTT

V: TRBV6-1
J: TRBJ1-2
size: .
D: .
CDR3: CASSQPRALDYGYTF
DNA: TGTGCCAGCAGCCAACCTCGTGCTCTTGACTATGGCTACACCTTC

V: TRBV7-9
J: TRBJ1-1
size: .
D: .
CDR3: CASSKRDGGQRTEAFF
DNA: TGTGCCAGCAGCAAAAGGGATGGGGGTCAGAGGACTGAAGCTTTCTTT

V: TRBV19
J: TRBJ1-5
size: .
D: TRBD1
CDR3: CASSIIVGTGDQPQHF
DNA: TGTGCCAGTAGTATAATTGTCGGGACAGGGGATCAGCCCCAGCATTTT

V: TRBV29-1
J: TRBJ2-5
size: .
D: .
CDR3: CSVGPSVGETQYF
DNA: TGCAGCGTTGGGCCCTCCGTGGGGGAGACCCAGTACTTC

V: TRBV7-9
J: TRBJ1-2
size: .
D: .
CDR3: CASSPLWEDLRTNYGYTF
DNA: TGTGCCAGCAGCCCTCTCTGGGAGGATCTCAGAACTAACTATGGCTACACCTTC

V: TRBV12-3/TRBV12-4
J: TRBJ1-3
size: few
D: .
CDR3: CASSPALRPSSGNTIYF
DNA: TGTGCCAGCAGTCCCGCCCTCCGACCGAGCTCTGGAAACACCATATATTTT

V: TRBV11-1
J: TRBJ2-5
size: many
D: TRBD2
CDR3: CASSLLAGKQETQYF
DNA: TGTGCCAGCAGCCTACTAGCGGGAAAGCAAGAGACCCAGTACTTC

V: TRBV27
J: TRBJ1-1
size: .
D: TRBD1
CDR3: CASSRTGGEALF
DNA: TGTGCCAGCAGCCGGACAGGGGGGGAAGCTCTCTTT

V: TRBV4-1
J: TRBJ2-5
size: .
D: TRBD1
CDR3: CASSPYPTGTGETQYF
DNA: TGCGCCAGCAGCCCTTATCCGACAGGGACCGGAGAGACCCAGTACTTC

V: TRBV6-1
J: TRBJ1-5
size: .
D: .
CDR3: CASSEVWSQPQHF
DNA: TGTGCCAGCAGTGAAGTTTGGAGTCAGCCCCAGCATTTT

V: TRBV12-3/TRBV12-4
J: TRBJ2-4
size: many
D: .
CDR3: CASSSSGKNIQYF
DNA: TGTGCCAGCAGTTCCTCGGGGAAAAACATTCAGTACTTC

V: TRBV20-1
J: TRBJ2-5
size: .
D: .
CDR3: CSASKVVGETQYF
DNA: TGCAGTGCTAGTAAGGTTGTCGGGGAGACCCAGTACTTC

V: TRBV3-1
J: TRBJ2-7
size: many
D: .
CDR3: CASSLTSGSKAYEQYF
DNA: TGTGCCAGCAGCCTAACCTCCGGGTCCAAGGCCTACGAGCAGTACTTC

V: TRBV20-1
J: TRBJ2-7
size: few
D: TRBD1
CDR3: CSARPGQGIHHEQYF
DNA: TGCAGTGCTAGGCCGGGACAGGGTATCCACCACGAGCAGTACTTC

V: TRBV28
J: TRBJ2-6
size: few
D: TRBD1
CDR3: CASSPRTGTGGGGANVLTF
DNA: TGTGCCAGCAGTCCCAGGACCGGGACAGGGGGCGGTGGGGCCAACGTCCTGACTTTC

V: TRBV20-1
J: TRBJ1-5
size: few
D: TRBD1
CDR3: CSARTGRNQPQHF
DNA: TGCAGTGCTCGGACAGGGCGCAATCAGCCCCAGCATTTT

V: TRBV30
J: TRBJ1-5
size: many
D: .
CDR3: CAWSPGLQPQHF
DNA: TGTGCCTGGAGCCCAGGGTTGCAGCCCCAGCATTTT

V: TRBV3-1
J: TRBJ1-1
size: many
D: TRBD1
CDR3: CASSQGQGLTRAAFF
DNA: TGTGCCAGCAGCCAAGGACAGGGGCTAACACGGGCGGCTTTCTTT

V: TRBV20-1
J: TRBJ2-7
size: few
D: .
CDR3: CSASVLHEQYF
DNA: TGCAGTGCTAGCGTGCTGCACGAGCAGTACTTC

V: TRBV7-2
J: TRBJ2-7
size: .
D: TRBD2
CDR3: CASSSRTSGRDEQYF
DNA: TGTGCCAGCAGTTCCAGGACTAGCGGGAGGGACGAGCAGTACTTC

V: TRBV20-1
J: TRBJ2-2
size: .
D: TRBD1
CDR3: CSAMRQGNTGELFF
DNA: TGCAGTGCTATGAGACAGGGGAACACCGGGGAGCTGTTTTTT

V: TRBV2
J: TRBJ1-1
size: many
D: .
CDR3: CASKRTGTQTEAFF
DNA: TGTGCCAGCAAAAGAACCGGGACTCAAACTGAAGCTTTCTTT